This passage covers 7 T cell receptor beta chains from one sample sequenced in a study of T cell clusters in autoimmune cytopenias. TRB rearrangements were amplified by touch-down multiplex PCR with mixed TRB-A/B primers. TCRdb reprocessed the multiplex PCR reads, with one entry per CDR3 protein and no DNA. The table for this sample gives 5,600 or so distinct CDR3 sequences. TRB was amplified from approximately 230 ng of peripheral blood genomic DNA per sample. The data were also submitted as part of a second study, on T cell repertoires in aging, cancer and after chemotherapy.

Sequenced material: peripheral blood. The receptors stem from a human donor in good health.

By frequency, this clonotype registers medium-sized. The chain combines TRBV6-5 with TRBJ2-2. The V gene's germline CDR1 is MNHEY and CDR2 SVGAGI. The CDR3 is made up of 14 amino acids. CDR3 in amino acids: CASSYSSATGELFF.

This rearrangement joins TRBV5-1 to TRBJ2-2; TCRdb lists TRBD2, though no DNA is available to test this call. CDR3 length: 19 residues. The germline V gene has CDR1 SGHRS and CDR2 YFSETQ. The CDR3 spells CASSLEVLAGGPDTGELFF.

V gene TRBV12-3 or TRBV12-4 combines with J gene TRBJ1-3; the TCRdb call, TRBD1, lacks DNA for checking. The CDR3 is 12 amino acids. The CDR3 loop is CASSSTRNTIYF.

The chain uses TRBV14 and TRBJ2-2. Germline lookup yields CDR1 SGHDN and CDR2 FVKESK. This CDR3 is built from 16 residues. This CDR3 is CASSQEGGTNTGELFF.

The chain is built from TRBV29-1 and TRBJ1-1; TCRdb reports TRBD1, a call that lacks DNA to check it against. The CDR3 is 14 residues long. Per germline, CDR1 SQVTM and CDR2 ANQGSEA. CDR3 sequence: CSVFHDSSNTEAFF.

The genes are TRBV4-2 and TRBJ2-1; TCRdb reports TRBD1, a call that lacks DNA to check it against. This CDR3 contains 17 residues. Germline loops: CDR1 LGHNA, CDR2 YNFKEQ. This CDR3 is CASSQDPGGTRYNEQFF.

This chain uses TRBV7-2 with TRBJ1-1; absent DNA, TCRdb's TRBD1 call cannot be checked. Per germline, CDR1 SGHTA and CDR2 FQGNSA. The CDR3 is 14 residues long. CDR3 amino acids: CASSLGRARGEAFF.